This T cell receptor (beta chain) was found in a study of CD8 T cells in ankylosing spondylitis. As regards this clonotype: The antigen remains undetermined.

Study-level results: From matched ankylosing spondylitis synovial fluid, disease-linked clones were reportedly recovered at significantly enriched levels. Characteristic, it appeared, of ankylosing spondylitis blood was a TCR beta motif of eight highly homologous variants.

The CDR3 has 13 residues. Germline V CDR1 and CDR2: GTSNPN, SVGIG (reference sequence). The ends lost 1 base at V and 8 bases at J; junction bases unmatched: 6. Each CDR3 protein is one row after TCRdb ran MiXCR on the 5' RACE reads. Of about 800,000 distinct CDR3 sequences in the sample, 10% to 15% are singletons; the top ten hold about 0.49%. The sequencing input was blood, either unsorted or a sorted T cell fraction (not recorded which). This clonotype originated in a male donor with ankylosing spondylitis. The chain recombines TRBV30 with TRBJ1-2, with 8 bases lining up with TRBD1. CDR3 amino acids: CAWSAQGAVGYTF. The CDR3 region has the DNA TGTGCCTGGAGTGCGCAGGGGGCAGTCGGCTACACCTTC.